This T cell receptor (beta chain) was sequenced for a study of blood T cell repertoires in COVID-19. Overall study context: From the United States, Italy and Spain came samples of acute and convalescent COVID-19.

This CDR3 spans 13 amino acids. Looked up from germline, CDR1 is LNHDA and CDR2 is SQIVND (reference sequence). About this clone itself: The junction does not match germline at one end; this may be a read error.

Generated by immunoSEQ multiplex PCR, the TCRdb table keeps only in-frame clones and is missing some. The table has 60,000 to 95,000 clones, over 65% seen once; the top ten hold roughly 2.6%. This chain uses TRBV19 with TRBJ2-7; TRBD1 aligns across 10 bases. The receptor was isolated from a human donor with acute or convalescent COVID-19. The donor label of this sample is uncertain. Sequencing input: peripheral blood. The CDR3 sequence is CASSIGQGASSVF. CDR3 DNA sequence: TGTGCCAGTAGTATAGGACAGGGGGCTTCGTCGGTCTTC.